Listed below are T cell receptor beta chains from one sample, sequenced in a study of T-cell memory formation after mild COVID-19. TCRdb processed the 5' RACE reads anew with MiXCR; each CDR3 protein has one entry. The sample lists about 470,000 distinct CDR3 sequences, approximately 23% occurring once. The specimen was PBMCs or a T cell subset sorted from them (not recorded which). The receptors stem from an adult woman who had mild COVID-19 (a few samples of this study predate the infection). Cell type and time point are not known. CDR3s include the opening cysteine and the closing phenylalanine or tryptophan. A D gene is named only where the DNA matches it firmly. Clone size appears in some rows only: once, few, many, or a class for an expanded clone.

few	TRBV12-3/TRBV12-4	NA	TRBJ2-5	TGTGCCAGCAGTTTGGACCTAGCTGACGAGACCCAGTACTTC	CASSLDLADETQYF
few	TRBV5-5	TRBD1	TRBJ2-1	TGTGCCAGCACTACCCCCGACCTGGGACAGGGATACTACAATGAGCAGTTCTTC	CASTTPDLGQGYYNEQFF
few	TRBV7-8	TRBD1	TRBJ2-1	TGTGCCAGCAGCTTAGGGTACCGGACAGGGCCTATGGATGAGCAGTTCTTC	CASSLGYRTGPMDEQFF
NA	TRBV7-3	TRBD2	TRBJ2-1	TGTGCCAGCAGCTTCGGGCTAGCGGGCCCCAATGAGCAGTTCTTC	CASSFGLAGPNEQFF
NA	TRBV10-3	NA	TRBJ2-3	TGTGCCATGAGTCCGGGACACCACCGCACAGATACGCAGTATTTT	CAMSPGHHRTDTQYF
NA	TRBV7-6	TRBD2	TRBJ2-3	TGTGCCAGCAGCTTAGAGCCTAGCGGGATAGATACGCAGTATTTT	CASSLEPSGIDTQYF
NA	TRBV21-1	NA	TRBJ1-2	TGTGCCAGCAGCACGACCGTAGGCTACACCTTC	CASSTTVGYTF
few	TRBV12-3/TRBV12-4	NA	TRBJ2-2	TGTGCCAGCAGTTTGCAGGCCACCGTTCCCGGGGAGCTGTTTTTT	CASSLQATVPGELFF
NA	TRBV6-6	TRBD1	TRBJ1-1	TGTGCCAGCAGTTACCGACAGGGGAACACTGAAGCTTTCTTT	CASSYRQGNTEAFF
few	TRBV2	TRBD1	TRBJ2-2	TGTGCCAGCAGTGAGCACAGGGGGAACACCGGGGAGCTGTTTTTT	CASSEHRGNTGELFF
NA	TRBV4-2	NA	TRBJ2-1	TGTGCCAGCAGCCAAGATGTGACTATAGACAATGAGCAGTTCTTC	CASSQDVTIDNEQFF
NA	TRBV25-1	TRBD1	TRBJ1-5	TGTGCCAGCAGCGCACCGACAGGGGCCCAACATTTT	CASSAPTGAQHF
NA	TRBV4-3	TRBD2	TRBJ2-1	TGCGCCAGCAGCCAAGATGGCGGGAGAAGGCATGAGCAGTTCTTC	CASSQDGGRRHEQFF
once	TRBV27	TRBD1	TRBJ2-3	TGTGCCAGCAGTTCCTTAGGACAGGAGAAAGATACGCAGTATTTT	CASSSLGQEKDTQYF
few	TRBV5-1	TRBD2	TRBJ2-7	TGCGCCAGCAGCCTTCTAGCGGCAACCTACTACGAGCAGTACTTC	CASSLLAATYYEQYF
NA	TRBV14	NA	TRBJ1-5	TGTGCCAGCAGTATAGCAGGCCCCAATCAGCCCCAGCATTTT	CASSIAGPNQPQHF
NA	TRBV5-1	TRBD1	TRBJ1-5	TGCGCCAGCAGCCCCGGGACAGGGAATAGCAATCAGCCCCAGCATTTT	CASSPGTGNSNQPQHF
NA	TRBV3-1	NA	TRBJ2-1	TGTGCCAGCAGCCAAGCCCTCCTGAGCTCCTACAATGAGCAGTTCTTC	CASSQALLSSYNEQFF
many	TRBV15	TRBD2	TRBJ2-4	TGTGCCACCAGCAGAGGAACGGGGGGGCCTATTCAAAACATTCAGTACTTC	CATSRGTGGPIQNIQYF
NA	TRBV7-8	TRBD2	TRBJ2-3	TGTGCCAGCAGCCGGGGACTAGCGGGAGTGGCAGATACGCAGTATTTT	CASSRGLAGVADTQYF
NA	TRBV15	NA	TRBJ2-5	TGTGCCACCAGCTACAGTCGGGAAGACCAAGAGACCCAGTACTTC	CATSYSREDQETQYF
NA	TRBV4-3	TRBD1	TRBJ2-1	TGCGCCAGCAGCCCCCGGGACAGAAACAATGAGCAGTTCTTC	CASSPRDRNNEQFF
NA	TRBV5-1	NA	TRBJ1-2	TGCGCCAGCAGCTTCTGGTCCGGGACATCTTATGGCTACACCTTC	CASSFWSGTSYGYTF
NA	TRBV10-3	TRBD2	TRBJ2-3	TGTGCCATCAGTCCGACTAGCGGGGGACCTAGCACAGATACGCAGTATTTT	CAISPTSGGPSTDTQYF
NA	TRBV5-6	NA	TRBJ2-1	TGTGCCAGCAGCCCTGGAACCTACAATGAGCAGTTCTTC	CASSPGTYNEQFF
many	TRBV7-9	TRBD1	TRBJ2-2	TGTGCCAGCAGCTCATCCGGGACAGGGGATACCGGGGAGCTGTTTTTT	CASSSSGTGDTGELFF
NA	TRBV6-5	NA	TRBJ1-4	TGTGCCAGCAGGTCTGCGGGGGCCAGTAATGAAAAACTGTTTTTT	CASRSAGASNEKLFF
NA	TRBV3-1	TRBD1	TRBJ1-6	TGTGCCAGCAGCCAAGGACAGGGAGGCTCACCCCTCCACTTT	CASSQGQGGSPLHF
NA	TRBV11-1	TRBD2	TRBJ2-3	TGTGCCAGCAGCCCGGGACTAGCGGGGGACACAGATACGCAGTATTTT	CASSPGLAGDTDTQYF
NA	TRBV10-3	NA	TRBJ2-7	TGTGCCATCAGAGAGGAATTAAAACCCGGGACGGTTGTCTACGAGCAGTACTTC	CAIREELKPGTVVYEQYF
NA	TRBV2	TRBD2	TRBJ2-1	TGTGCCAGCAGTTCGGGACTAGGGGTGGGGGAGCAGTTCTTC	CASSSGLGVGEQFF
few	TRBV12-3/TRBV12-4	NA	TRBJ2-3	TGTGCCAGCAGTCCGATGGGGGCCGCAGATACGCAGTATTTT	CASSPMGAADTQYF